What follows describes a single TCR beta chain. Antigen: not known. This sample's TCRbeta library carried unique molecular identifier barcodes. TCRdb redid the calling of the PCR reads with MiXCR, one entry per CDR3 protein. This table holds approximately 85,000 distinct CDR3 sequences, 13% to 15% found once. This CDR3 contains 14 residues. Looked up from germline, CDR1 is SGHRS and CDR2 is YFSETQ. The V end lost 4 bases, the J end lost 7 bases, and 12 bases lay between the germline ends. This sample is part of a study of T-cell reconstitution after alpha-beta-depleted transplantation in children. Findings of the study overall: Newly made T cells mostly supplied T-cell counts and diversity one year after transplant. Where alpha-beta T cells came from about two months after transplant was reportedly several hundred expanded graft clones. Recipient T cells and thymic progenitors that survived were the source of the high TCRbeta diversity seen at day 60 in some patients.

The TCR was taken from a male patient between 2 and 15 years old who had a stem cell transplant for acute lymphoblastic leukemia, so the T cells may come from the graft donor. V is TRBV5-1 and J is TRBJ1-6; D remains ambiguous. The sequencing here drew on PBMCs, mostly from graft donor cells, taken 180 days after TCRalphabeta/CD19-depleted stem cell transplant. The CDR3 here is CASSGTWTNSPLHF. The CDR3 bases are TGCGCCAGCAGCGGCACGTGGACGAATTCACCCCTCCACTTT.